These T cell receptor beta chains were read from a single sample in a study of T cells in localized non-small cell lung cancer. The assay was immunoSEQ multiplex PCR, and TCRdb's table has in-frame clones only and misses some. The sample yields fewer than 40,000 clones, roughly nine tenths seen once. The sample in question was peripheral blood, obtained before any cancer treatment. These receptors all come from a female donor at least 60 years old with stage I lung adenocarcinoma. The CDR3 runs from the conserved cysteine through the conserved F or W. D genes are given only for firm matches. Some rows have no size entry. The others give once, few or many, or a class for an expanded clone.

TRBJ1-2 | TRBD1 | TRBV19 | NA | CASSTGQGIMYGYTF | TGTGCCAGTAGTACGGGACAGGGGATAATGTATGGCTACACCTTC
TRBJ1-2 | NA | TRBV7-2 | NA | CASSLVTQGAHGYTF | TGTGCCAGCAGCCTAGTGACACAGGGAGCACACGGCTACACCTTC
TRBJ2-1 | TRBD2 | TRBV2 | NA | CASSTRGLASLFF | TGTGCCAGCAGTACCCGGGGACTAGCGTCTCTGTTCTTC
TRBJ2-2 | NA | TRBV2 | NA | CASSEQGLTGELFF | TGTGCCAGCAGTGAACAGGGGCTCACCGGGGAGCTGTTTTTT
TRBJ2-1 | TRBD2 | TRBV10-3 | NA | CANARGTSGIDEQFF | TGTGCCAACGCCCGAGGGACTAGCGGGATCGATGAGCAGTTCTTC
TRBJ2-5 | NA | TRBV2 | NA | CASSSGSETQYF | TGTGCCAGCAGCTCAGGGAGTGAGACCCAGTACTTC
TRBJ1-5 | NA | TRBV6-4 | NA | CASRDIGNQPQHF | TGTGCCAGCAGGGATATTGGCAATCAGCCCCAGCATTTT
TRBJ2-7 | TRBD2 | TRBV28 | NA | CASKPTGLAGYEQYF | TGTGCCAGCAAGCCGACGGGACTAGCGGGATACGAGCAGTACTTC
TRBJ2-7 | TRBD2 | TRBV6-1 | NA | CASSELAGDSYEQYF | TGTGCCAGCAGTGAACTAGCGGGAGACTCCTACGAGCAGTACTTC
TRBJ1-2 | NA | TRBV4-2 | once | CASSQEQGRSGYTF | TGTGCCAGCAGCCAAGAACAGGGAAGAAGTGGCTACACCTTC
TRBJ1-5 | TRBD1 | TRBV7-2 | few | CASSLGGTDNQPQHF | TGTGCCAGCAGCTTAGGGGGGACAGACAATCAGCCCCAGCATTTT
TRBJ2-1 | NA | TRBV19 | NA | CASSIRGTGEYNEQFF | TGTGCCAGTAGTATAAGGGGGACGGGGGAATACAATGAGCAGTTCTTC
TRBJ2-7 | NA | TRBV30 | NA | CAWKRQGSSYEQYF | TGTGCCTGGAAAAGGCAGGGCAGCTCCTACGAGCAGTACTTC
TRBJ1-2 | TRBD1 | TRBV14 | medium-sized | CASSPRGTHGPTF | TGTGCCAGCAGCCCCAGGGGGACCCATGGTCCCACCTTC
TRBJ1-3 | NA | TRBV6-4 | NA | CASRTSGISGNTIYF | TGTGCCAGCAGGACCTCAGGGATCTCTGGAAACACCATATATTTT
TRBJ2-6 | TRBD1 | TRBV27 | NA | CASSPRQGTSGANVLTF | TGTGCCAGCAGTCCGCGACAGGGTACCTCTGGGGCCAACGTCCTGACTTTC
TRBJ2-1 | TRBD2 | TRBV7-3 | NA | CASSLTPGLAAHNEQFF | TGTGCCAGCAGTCTTACTCCGGGACTAGCGGCCCACAATGAGCAGTTCTTC
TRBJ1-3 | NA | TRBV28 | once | CASSSSGENGNTIYF | TGTGCCAGCTCCTCCTCAGGGGAGAACGGAAACACCATATATTTT
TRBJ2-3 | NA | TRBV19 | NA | CASNQGSTDTQYF | TGTGCCAGTAATCAGGGGAGCACAGATACGCAGTATTTT
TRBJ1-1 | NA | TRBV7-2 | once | CASSLAMNTEAFF | TGTGCCAGCAGCTTAGCAATGAACACTGAAGCTTTCTTT
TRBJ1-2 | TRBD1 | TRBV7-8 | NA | CASSLRTGRDAPYGYTF | TGTGCCAGCAGCTTAAGGACAGGGCGTGATGCGCCCTATGGCTACACCTTC
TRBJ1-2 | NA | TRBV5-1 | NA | CASSLGFEQSPNYGYTF | TGCGCCAGCAGCTTGGGATTTGAGCAGTCACCTAACTATGGCTACACCTTC
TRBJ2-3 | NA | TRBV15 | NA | CATRTASTDTQYF | TGTGCCACGAGGACAGCAAGCACAGATACGCAGTATTTT
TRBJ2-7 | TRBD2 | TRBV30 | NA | CAWSVLLAGPSYEQYF | TGTGCCTGGAGTGTACTCCTAGCGGGACCTTCCTACGAGCAGTACTTC
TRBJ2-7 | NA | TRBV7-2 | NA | CASSLVGEVGEQYF | TGTGCCAGCAGCTTAGTGGGGGAGGTGGGTGAGCAGTACTTC
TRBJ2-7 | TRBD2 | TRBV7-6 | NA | CASSQTSGSSYEQYF | TGTGCCAGCAGCCAAACTAGCGGGAGCTCCTACGAGCAGTACTTC
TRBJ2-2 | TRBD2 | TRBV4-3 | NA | CASSQSGTSNTGELFF | TGCGCCAGCAGCCAATCCGGGACTAGCAACACCGGGGAGCTGTTTTTT
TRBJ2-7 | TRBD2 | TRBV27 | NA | CASSRLAGGAATYEQYF | TGTGCCAGCAGTCGTCTAGCGGGAGGAGCTGCTACCTACGAGCAGTACTTC
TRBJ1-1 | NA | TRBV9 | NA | CASSVDMGRGEAFF | TGTGCCAGCAGCGTAGACATGGGCAGGGGTGAAGCTTTCTTT
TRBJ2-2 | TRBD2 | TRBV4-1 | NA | CASRRGGSTGELFF | TGCGCCAGCAGGCGGGGAGGGTCCACCGGGGAGCTGTTTTTT
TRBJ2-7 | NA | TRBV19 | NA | CASSNDRTYEQYF | TGTGCCAGTAGCAACGACAGAACCTACGAGCAGTACTTC
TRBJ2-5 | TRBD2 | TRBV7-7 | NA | CASSPSGREETQYF | TGTGCCAGCAGCCCTAGCGGGAGAGAGGAGACCCAGTACTTC
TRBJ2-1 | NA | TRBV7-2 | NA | CASSPMGAYNEQFF | TGTGCCAGCAGCCCAATGGGGGCCTACAATGAGCAGTTCTTC
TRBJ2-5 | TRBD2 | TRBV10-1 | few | CASSESTGGGQETQYF | TGCGCCAGCAGTGAGTCGACGGGGGGAGGGCAAGAGACCCAGTACTTC
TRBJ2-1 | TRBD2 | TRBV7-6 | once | CASSPGSGRGAGAYNEQFF | TGTGCCAGCAGCCCGGGTAGCGGGAGGGGGGCTGGAGCCTACAATGAGCAGTTCTTC
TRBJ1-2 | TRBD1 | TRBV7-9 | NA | CASSRTRTGLSYGYTF | TGTGCCAGCAGCCGCACCCGGACAGGGTTGAGCTATGGCTACACCTTC
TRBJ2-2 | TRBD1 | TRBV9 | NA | CASSFGTGYTGELFF | TGTGCCAGCAGCTTCGGGACAGGGTACACCGGGGAGCTGTTTTTT
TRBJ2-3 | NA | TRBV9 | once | CASSPRPSYTDTQYF | TGTGCCAGCAGCCCACGCCCTTCCTACACAGATACGCAGTATTTT
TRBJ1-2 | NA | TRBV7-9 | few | CASSLGGEDYGYTF | TGTGCCAGCAGCTTAGGAGGGGAGGACTATGGCTACACCTTC
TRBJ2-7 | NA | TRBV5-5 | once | CASSFPPEGAYEQYF | TGTGCCAGCAGCTTCCCCCCCGAGGGGGCCTACGAGCAGTACTTC
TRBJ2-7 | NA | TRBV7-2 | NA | CASSLAASATYEQYF | TGTGCCAGCAGCCTGGCGGCTAGCGCTACCTACGAGCAGTACTTC
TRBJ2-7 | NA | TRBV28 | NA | CASSSTESYEQYF | TGTGCCAGCAGTTCAACAGAGTCCTACGAGCAGTACTTC
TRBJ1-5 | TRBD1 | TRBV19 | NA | CASSIHRGQVQPQHF | TGTGCCAGTAGTATCCACAGGGGGCAGGTTCAGCCCCAGCATTTT
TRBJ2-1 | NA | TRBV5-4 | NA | CASRARVHNEQFF | TGTGCCAGCCGGGCAAGGGTCCACAATGAGCAGTTCTTC
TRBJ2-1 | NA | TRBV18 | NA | CASSPPGTLGNEQFF | TGTGCCAGCTCACCACCGGGGACTTTGGGCAATGAGCAGTTCTTC
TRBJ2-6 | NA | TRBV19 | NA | CASSPQDGAGGANVLTF | TGTGCCAGTAGTCCACAGGACGGTGCCGGTGGGGCCAACGTCCTGACTTTC
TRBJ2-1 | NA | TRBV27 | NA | CASSLWGSPYNEQFF | TGTGCCAGCAGTTTATGGGGGAGCCCCTACAATGAGCAGTTCTTC
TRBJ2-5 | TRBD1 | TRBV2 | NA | CASGGQGEETQYF | TGTGCCAGCGGTGGACAGGGAGAAGAGACCCAGTACTTC